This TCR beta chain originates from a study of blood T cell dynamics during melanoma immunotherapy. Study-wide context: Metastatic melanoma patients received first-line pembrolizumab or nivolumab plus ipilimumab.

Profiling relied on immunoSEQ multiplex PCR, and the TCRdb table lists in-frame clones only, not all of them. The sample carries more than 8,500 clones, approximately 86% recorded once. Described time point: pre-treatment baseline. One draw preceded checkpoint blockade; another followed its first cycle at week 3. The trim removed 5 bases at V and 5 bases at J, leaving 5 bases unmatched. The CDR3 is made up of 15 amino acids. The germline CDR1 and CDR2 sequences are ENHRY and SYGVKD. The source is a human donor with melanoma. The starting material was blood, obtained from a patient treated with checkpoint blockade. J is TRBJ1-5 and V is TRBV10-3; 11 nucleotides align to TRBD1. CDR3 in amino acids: CAISSRTGGHQPQHF. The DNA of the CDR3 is TGTGCCATCAGTTCTCGGACAGGGGGCCATCAGCCCCAGCATTTT.